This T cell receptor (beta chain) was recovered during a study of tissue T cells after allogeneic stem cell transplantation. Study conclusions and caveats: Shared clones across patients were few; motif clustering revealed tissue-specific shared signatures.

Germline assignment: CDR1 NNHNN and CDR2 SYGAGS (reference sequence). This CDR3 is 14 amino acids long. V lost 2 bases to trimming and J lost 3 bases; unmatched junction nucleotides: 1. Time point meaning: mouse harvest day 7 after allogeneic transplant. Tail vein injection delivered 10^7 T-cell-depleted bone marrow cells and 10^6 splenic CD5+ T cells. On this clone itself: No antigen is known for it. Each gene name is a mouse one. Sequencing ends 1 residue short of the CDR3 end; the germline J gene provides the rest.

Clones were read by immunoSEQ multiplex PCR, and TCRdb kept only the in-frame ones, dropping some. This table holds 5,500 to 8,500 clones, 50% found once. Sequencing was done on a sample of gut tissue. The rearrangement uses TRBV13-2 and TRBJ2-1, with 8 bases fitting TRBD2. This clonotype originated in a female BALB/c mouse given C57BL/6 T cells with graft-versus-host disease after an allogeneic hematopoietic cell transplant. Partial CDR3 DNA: TGTGCCAGCGGTGAGTGGGGGGGCTATGCTGAGCAGTTC. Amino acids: CASGEWGGYAEQF. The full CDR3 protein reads CASGEWGGYAEQFF.